Listed here is a single T cell receptor (beta chain). Unmatched junction bases numbered 9, after V lost 2 bases and J lost 15 bases. Germline V gene lookup returns CDR1 GTSNPN and CDR2 SVGIG (reference sequence). The CDR3 is 12 amino acids. Measured with immunoSEQ multiplex PCR; TCRdb has only the in-frame clones, and not every one. Of tens of thousands of clones detected, approximately 79% appear once; the ten largest clones hold roughly 3.8%. The data were obtained in a study of T cells in narcolepsy. The clonotype originates from a human donor in good health. The specimen sequenced was memory (CD45RA-) CD4+ T cells from blood. The rearrangement joins TRBV30 to TRBJ2-1, with 8 bases lining up with TRBD1. CDR3 protein: CAWSTTGALRFF. In DNA form, the CDR3 reads TGTGCCTGGAGTACGACAGGGGCCCTACGGTTCTTC.